Listed here are 7 T cell receptor beta chains from one sample, sequenced in a study of cytomegalovirus exposure and HLA in healthy donors. The PCR employed 60 Vbeta primers together with 13 Jbeta primers. Generated by immunoSEQ multiplex PCR, the TCRdb table keeps only in-frame clones and is missing some. The table lists 95,000 to 150,000 clones, roughly 69% of them singletons. Material: PBMCs. These receptor sequences come from a middle-aged woman in good health and CMV-seropositive.

This clone occurred a few times. V is TRBV29-1 and J is TRBJ1-2; no reliable D call. Germline V gene data show CDR1 as SQVTM and CDR2 as ANQGSEA. CDR3 length: 14 residues. The germline V and J ends were trimmed by 0 bases and 8 bases, with 16 bases remaining between them. CDR3 residues: CSVEDLAGWVGYTF. CDR3 in DNA: TGCAGCGTTGAAGATCTAGCGGGTTGGGTCGGCTACACCTTC.

In its sample, this clone was seen a few times. DNA for the CDR3: TGTGCCAGCAGCTTGTATACAGATACGCAGTATTTT. It is translated as CASSLYTDTQYF. The chain uses TRBV7-2 and TRBJ2-3, with D uncertain. With 3 bases removed from V and 3 bases from J, the gap between germline ends came to 4 bases. Germline-derived CDR1 and CDR2 are SGHTA and FQGNSA. The CDR3 length is 12 residues. Full variable domain (missing parts from reference TRBV7-2 and TRBJ2-3): GAGVSQSPSNKVTEKGKDVELRCDPISGHTALYWYRQSLGQGLEFLIYFQGNSAPDKSGLPSDRFSAERTGGSVSTLTIQRTQQEDSAVYLCASSLYTDTQYFGPGTRLTVL.

This clone was observed a handful of times. The chain couples TRBV10-3 to TRBJ1-1; no clear D. Trimming took 10 bases from V and 0 from J, leaving 12 bases between them. The CDR3 is 13 amino acids. Germline lookup yields CDR1 ENHRY and CDR2 SYGVKD. CDR3 bases: TGTGCCAGAAGAGAGGAACTGAACACTGAAGCTTTCTTT. Protein: CARREELNTEAFF.

The genes are TRBV5-6 and TRBJ2-5; D might be TRBD2 (5 bases). The CDR3 is made up of 13 amino acids. V was shortened by 7 bases and J by 5 bases, with 15 bases between the two germline ends. In germline, CDR1 is SGHDT, CDR2 YYEEEE. CDR3 DNA: TGTGCCAGCTCCCGAGGGCAGGTCGAGACCCAGTACTTC. This encodes CASSRGQVETQYF.

This CDR3 is CASSLEQGVGYTF. The CDR3 DNA follows: TGTGCCAGCAGCTTGGAACAGGGGGTTGGCTACACCTTC. The rearrangement joins TRBV5-4 to TRBJ1-2; 8 nucleotides match TRBD1. CDR1 is SGHNT, CDR2 YYREEE, per germline (reference sequence). The CDR3 has 13 residues. V shed 0 bases, J shed 7 bases, and the junction held 2 bases outside the gene matches.

The chain joins TRBV19 to TRBJ1-1; D not certain. The V end lost 3 bases, the J end lost 1 base, and 6 bases lay between the germline ends. Germline lookup yields CDR1 LNHDA and CDR2 SQIVND (reference sequence). This CDR3 has 13 residues. The CDR3 DNA sequence: TGTGCCAGTAGTATTAGCAAGAACACTGAAGCTTTCTTT. Translating it yields CASSISKNTEAFF.

This clone was picked up a small number of times. V usage is TRBV7-8 and J usage is TRBJ1-1, with 9 bases fitting TRBD1. This CDR3 region has 15 residues. The trim removed 5 bases at V and 2 bases at J, leaving 6 bases unmatched. Germline loops: CDR1 SGHVS, CDR2 FQNEAQ. CDR3 residues: CASSHRDRANTEAFF. CDR3 coding DNA: TGTGCCAGCAGCCACCGGGACAGGGCTAACACTGAAGCTTTCTTT.